A single sample gave rise to the 22 T cell receptor beta chains below, sequenced in a study of cytomegalovirus exposure and HLA in healthy donors (dated by TCRdb to 2017 to 2019). The library relied on the immunoSEQ multiplex PCR assay. For the multiplex PCR, a mixture combining 60 forward primers for TCR Vbeta segments and 13 reverse primers for TCR Jbeta segments was used. Imported from immuneACCESS, the table was reduced by TCRdb to in-frame sequences with V and J called. These copies leave out some clones; in studies compared against another copy, an unresolved V gene accounts for under half, and the cause of the remainder is not known. The sample yields under 200,000 clones; around 80% were counted once. The leading ten clones occupy roughly 5% of the sample. Sequencing was done on a sample of PBMCs. The receptors stem from a man in his forties or fifties in good health and CMV-seronegative.

The rearrangement uses TRBV19 and TRBJ1-2, with no clear D. CDR3 length: 12 amino acids. The germline CDR1 and CDR2 sequences are LNHDA and SQIVND (reference sequence). V lost 5 bases and J 8 bases, leaving 12 bases between the germline ends. Here the CDR3 DNA reads TGTGCCAGTAGTGCACGGAGATCCGGCTACACCTTC. It encodes CASSARRSGYTF.

In nucleotides, the CDR3 is TGTGCCAGCAGTGAAGGTAGGGGGCGTTCGGTTTACGAGCAGTACTTC. Amino acids: CASSEGRGRSVYEQYF. The chain employs TRBV2 and TRBJ2-5; 7 nucleotides agree with TRBD1. The assigned J gene may be wrong: the sequence end matches TRBJ2-7 better. This CDR3 contains 16 residues. CDR1 and CDR2 (germline): SNHLY, FYNNEI.

V is TRBV7-3 and J is TRBJ1-3; TRBD1 aligns across 12 bases. This CDR3 is 14 amino acids long. From germline, CDR1 is SGHTA and CDR2 FQGTGA. V lost 5 bases to trimming and J lost 12 bases; unmatched junction nucleotides: 8. CDR3 nucleotide sequence: TGTGCCAGCAGCCCCACGGGACAGGGGGCAGACATATATTTT. Protein sequence: CASSPTGQGADIYF. Supplemented by reference TRBV7-3 and TRBJ1-3, the full variable domain reads GAGVSQTPSNKVTEKGKYVELRCDPISGHTALYWYRQSLGQGPEFLIYFQGTGAADDSGLPNDRFFAVRPEGSVSTLKIQRTERGDSAVYLCASSPTGQGADIYFGEGSWLTVV.

V is TRBV29-1 and J is TRBJ1-1; D perhaps matches TRBD1 (5 bases). The germline V gene encodes CDR1 SQVTM and CDR2 ANQGSEA. V gave up 7 bases and J gave up 3 bases, with 15 bases separating them. This CDR3 is built from 13 residues. The CDR3 here is CSAERGAYTEAFF. DNA for the CDR3: TGCAGCGCCGAACGCGGGGCTTACACTGAAGCTTTCTTT.

The J gene is TRBJ2-5, the V gene TRBV4-1; 9 bases are shared with TRBD2. V was pared by 1 base and J by 5 bases, with 8 bases of the junction left unmatched. Germline V gives CDR1 MGHRA, CDR2 YSYEKL. This CDR3 is 16 amino acids long. CDR3 loop: CASSQGLADRWETQYF. In DNA form, the CDR3 reads TGCGCCAGCAGCCAAGGACTAGCGGATAGGTGGGAGACCCAGTACTTC.

The V call is TRBV5-4, the J call TRBJ2-7; 11 nucleotides line up with TRBD2. The CDR3 is 14 amino acids. Germline CDR1 is SGHNT and CDR2 is YYREEE (reference sequence). The V and J ends lost 4 bases and 7 bases, in that order; junction bases with no gene match: 7. CDR3 protein: CASSLTSGAREQYF. CDR3 in DNA: TGTGCCAGCAGCCTGACTAGCGGGGCGAGGGAGCAGTACTTC.

The J gene is TRBJ2-2, the V gene TRBV5-5; D is unclear. CDR1 and CDR2 from the germline V gene are SGHKS and YYEKEE (reference sequence). V dropped 5 bases and J dropped 4 bases, with 6 bases sitting between them. The CDR3 length is 12 residues. CDR3 sequence reads: CASSFITGELFF. The CDR3 DNA sequence: TGTGCCAGCAGTTTTATCACCGGGGAGCTGTTTTTT. The full variable domain, with the rest looked up from reference TRBV5-5 and TRBJ2-2, is DAGVTQSPTHLIKTRGQQVTLRCSPISGHKSVSWYQQVLGQGPQFIFQYYEKEERGRGNFPDRFSARQFPNYSSELNVNALLLGDSALYLCASSFITGELFFGEGSRLTVL.

This clone was recorded only once. The chain has TRBV7-9 and TRBJ1-1; D is perhaps TRBD1 (6 bases). With 4 bases removed from V and 2 bases from J, the gap between germline ends came to 11 bases. CDR1 SEHNR and CDR2 FQNEAQ come from the germline V gene (reference sequence). This CDR3 is built from 14 residues. DNA of the CDR3: TGTGCCAGCAGCTCATCCGGGACAAACACTGAAGCTTTCTTT. It specifies CASSSSGTNTEAFF.

V and J are TRBV9 and TRBJ2-2; 13 bases fit TRBD2. CDR3 size: 19 residues. J lost 7 bases, V lost 3 bases, and 15 bases had no gene match. Germline V gene lookup returns CDR1 SGDLS and CDR2 YYNGEE. DNA of the CDR3: TGTGCCAGCAGCGCCTCCGGGACTAGCGGGAATTCTGGTGTCGGGGAGCTGTTTTTT. Protein sequence: CASSASGTSGNSGVGELFF.

DNA of the CDR3: TGCGCCAGTTGGGGCCACGAGCAGTACTTC. This translates into CASWGHEQYF. The chain carries TRBV10-2 and TRBJ2-7; the D gene is possibly TRBD1 (5 bases). Germline CDR1 WSHSY, CDR2 SAAADI. The CDR3 spans 10 residues. Trimming took 9 bases from V and 5 from J, leaving 8 bases between them.

This rearrangement joins TRBV7-2 to TRBJ2-1; tentatively, D is TRBD2 (5 bases). The CDR3 loop spans 13 amino acids. The germline V and J ends were trimmed by 2 bases and 7 bases, with 9 bases remaining between them. Germline V lookup: CDR1 SGHTA, CDR2 FQGNSA. CDR3 residues: CASSLFRGNEQFF. Here the CDR3 DNA reads TGTGCCAGCAGCTTATTCCGGGGAAATGAGCAGTTCTTC. The full variable domain, with the rest looked up from reference TRBV7-2 and TRBJ2-1, is GAGVSQSPSNKVTEKGKDVELRCDPISGHTALYWYRQSLGQGLEFLIYFQGNSAPDKSGLPSDRFSAERTGGSVSTLTIQRTQQEDSAVYLCASSLFRGNEQFFGPGTRLTVL.

This sequence joins TRBV12-5 and TRBJ2-7; TRBD2 agrees at 14 bases. This CDR3 spans 16 amino acids. Per the germline V gene, CDR1 is LGHNT and CDR2 is FRNRAP. V shed 3 bases and J 7 bases; nucleotides not matched to a gene: 8. CDR3 sequence (DNA): TGTGCTAGTGGTTTCCCGGGACTAGCGGGAGCCGGGGAGCAGTACTTC. Translating it yields CASGFPGLAGAGEQYF.

The chain carries TRBV9 and TRBJ2-1; 12 bases are shared with TRBD1. The CDR3 spans 15 residues. CDR1 and CDR2 from the germline V gene are SGDLS and YYNGEE. Germline trimming cut 4 bases from V and 8 bases from J; bases unmatched to any gene: 7. The CDR3 here is CASSPSGTGGDEQFF. CDR3 nucleotide sequence: TGTGCCAGCAGCCCCTCCGGGACAGGGGGCGATGAGCAGTTCTTC.

The chain couples TRBV7-2 to TRBJ2-1; D is unclear. The CDR3 contains 14 residues. The germline V gene has CDR1 SGHTA and CDR2 FQGNSA. The V and J ends lost 0 bases and 4 bases respectively, with 7 bases between them. The chain's CDR3 is CASSLAPSYNEQFF. The DNA of the CDR3 is TGTGCCAGCAGCTTAGCTCCTAGTTACAATGAGCAGTTCTTC.

The chain recombines TRBV5-6 with TRBJ2-3; 12 positions match TRBD2. The CDR3 totals 16 residues. From germline, CDR1 is SGHDT and CDR2 YYEEEE. V was pared by 4 bases and J by 2 bases, with 5 bases of the junction left unmatched. For the CDR3, the DNA is TGTGCCAGCAGCATCGGACTAGCGGGGAACACAGATACGCAGTATTTT. Translating gives CASSIGLAGNTDTQYF. Using reference TRBV5-6 and TRBJ2-3 for the parts outside the CDR3, the full variable domain is DAGVTQSPTHLIKTRGQQVTLRCSPKSGHDTVSWYQQALGQGPQFIFQYYEEEERQRGNFPDRFSGHQFPNYSSELNVNALLLGDSALYLCASSIGLAGNTDTQYFGPGTRLTVL.

The chain combines TRBV19 with TRBJ2-5; 8 bases map to TRBD2. The CDR3 contains 17 residues. V gave up 1 base and J gave up 5 bases; unmatched junction bases: 12. CDR1 and CDR2 from the germline V gene are LNHDA and SQIVND (reference sequence). CDR3 bases: TGTGCCAGTAGTATAGGGCGAGCGGGGGCTTCGGGGGAGACCCAGTACTTC. Protein product: CASSIGRAGASGETQYF. Together with reference TRBV19 and TRBJ2-5, the CDR3 gives the full variable domain: DGGITQSPKYLFRKEGQNVTLSCEQNLNHDAMYWYRQDPGQGLRLIYYSQIVNDFQKGDIAEGYSVSREKKESFPLTVTSAQKNPTAFYLCASSIGRAGASGETQYFGPGTRLLVL.

The chain combines TRBV9 with TRBJ2-7, with a tentative D call TRBD1 (6 bases). Germline CDR1 SGDLS, CDR2 YYNGEE. The CDR3 loop spans 16 amino acids. V lost 4 bases and J lost 2, with 19 bases in between. For the CDR3, the DNA is TGTGCCAGCAGCCCCGGCGCCAGGACAGTTACCTACGAGCAGTACTTC. It is translated as CASSPGARTVTYEQYF.

This clone was detected a few times. The chain is built from TRBV7-2 and TRBJ2-3, with D unclear. Germline V gene lookup returns CDR1 SGHTA and CDR2 FQGNSA. Trimming removed 5 bases at V and 0 bases at J, with 12 bases between. The CDR3 totals 15 residues. The CDR3 protein is CASSALSPSTDTQYF. DNA for the CDR3: TGTGCCAGCAGCGCTTTGAGCCCCAGCACAGATACGCAGTATTTT.

Turning to this clone: This specimen includes other DNA sequences encoding the same CDR3. The rearrangement joins TRBV19 to TRBJ1-5; D is ambiguous. V lost 3 bases to trimming and J lost 0 bases, with 9 bases between them. Germline CDR1 reads LNHDA; CDR2 reads SQIVND (reference sequence). CDR3 length: 15 residues. Here the CDR3 DNA reads TGTGCCAGTAGTATTACAGATTATAGCAATCAGCCCCAGCATTTT. Amino acid sequence: CASSITDYSNQPQHF.

This clone was found a few times. V usage is TRBV15 and J usage is TRBJ1-2, with TRBD1 matching over 8 bases. After removal of 4 bases from V and 12 bases from J, the junction contained 22 bases not matched to a gene. This CDR3 has 17 residues. The germline gives CDR1 LNHNV, CDR2 YYDKDF (reference sequence). CDR3 nucleotides: TGTGCCACCAGCATAAACAATGACAGGGGAAATCGCGGACTCCACACCTTC. It is translated as CATSINNDRGNRGLHTF.

The chain employs TRBV11-2 and TRBJ1-6; D not resolved. V lost 0 bases and J lost 4, with 10 bases in between. CDR1 SGHAT and CDR2 FQNNGV come from the germline V gene. The CDR3 is 16 residues long. The CDR3 here is CASSLDQWQYNSPLHF. CDR3 coding DNA: TGTGCCAGCAGCTTAGATCAATGGCAGTATAATTCACCCCTCCACTTT. The full variable domain, its missing parts supplied by reference TRBV11-2 and TRBJ1-6, is EAGVAQSPRYKIIEKRQSVAFWCNPISGHATLYWYQQILGQGPKLLIQFQNNGVVDDSQLPKDRFSAERLKGVDSTLKIQPAKLEDSAVYLCASSLDQWQYNSPLHFGNGTRLTVT.

The chain is built from TRBV9 and TRBJ2-7, with D maybe TRBD2 (6 bases). Trimming removed 0 bases at V and 1 base at J, with 8 bases between. This CDR3 spans 14 amino acids. The germline gives CDR1 SGDLS, CDR2 YYNGEE. CDR3 in amino acids: CASSVDSGSYEQYF. Written as DNA, the CDR3 is TGTGCCAGCAGCGTAGATAGCGGTTCCTACGAGCAGTACTTC.